Sequencing of this TCR beta chain was carried out in a study of blood T cell repertoires in COVID-19. For the study at large: PBMCs, B-cell-depleted T cells, or T cells were the source of the cDNA or gDNA that made up the material.

The CDR3 contains 12 residues. Authors' data handling: Estimation of nucleated cell counts was performed using reference gene primer amplification. Clones were sequenced by immunoSEQ multiplex PCR, and TCRdb holds only the in-frame ones, with some missing. Clone size and the V and J calls come from that table; the DNA yielded D and trimming. The data contain 75,000 to 90,000 clones, just under 85% of them seen just once; the ten biggest clones take up about 18%. Sequencing input: peripheral blood. The chain is built from TRBV21-1 and TRBJ2-5; TRBD2 is taken as the D call from the table, unchecked against the DNA. TRBV21-1 is noted as a pseudogene. The TCR originated in a man older than 75 with active or convalescent COVID-19. The DNA of the CDR3 is TGTGCCAGCAGCGCGAGGCGGGAGACCCAGTACTTC. Its protein is CASSARRETQYF.